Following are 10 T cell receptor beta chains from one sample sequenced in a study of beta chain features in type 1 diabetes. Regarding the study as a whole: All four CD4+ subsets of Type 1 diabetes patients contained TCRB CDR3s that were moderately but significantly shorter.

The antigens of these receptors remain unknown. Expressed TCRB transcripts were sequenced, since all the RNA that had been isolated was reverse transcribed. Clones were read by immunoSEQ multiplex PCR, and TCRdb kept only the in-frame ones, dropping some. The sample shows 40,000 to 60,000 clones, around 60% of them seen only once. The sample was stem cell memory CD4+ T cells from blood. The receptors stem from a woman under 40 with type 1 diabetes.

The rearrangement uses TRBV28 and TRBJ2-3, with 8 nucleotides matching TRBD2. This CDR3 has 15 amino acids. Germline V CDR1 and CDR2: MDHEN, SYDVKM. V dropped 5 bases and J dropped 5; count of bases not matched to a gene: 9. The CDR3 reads CASSNSGIEKDTQYF. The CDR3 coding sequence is TGTGCCAGCAGTAATAGCGGGATTGAGAAAGATACGCAGTATTTT.

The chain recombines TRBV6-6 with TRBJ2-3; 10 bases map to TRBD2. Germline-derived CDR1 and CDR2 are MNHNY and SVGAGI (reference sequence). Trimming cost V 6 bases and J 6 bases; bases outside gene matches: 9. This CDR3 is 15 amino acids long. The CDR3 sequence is CASRSLAGGGDTQYF. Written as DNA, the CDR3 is TGTGCCAGCAGGAGCTTAGCGGGAGGAGGGGATACGCAGTATTTT.

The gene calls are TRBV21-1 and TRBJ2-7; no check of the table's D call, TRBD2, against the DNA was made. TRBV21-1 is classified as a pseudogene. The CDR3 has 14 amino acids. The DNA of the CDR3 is TGTGCCAGCAGCAAAAAGAGCCGGTTCTACGAGCAGTACTTC. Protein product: CASSKKSRFYEQYF.

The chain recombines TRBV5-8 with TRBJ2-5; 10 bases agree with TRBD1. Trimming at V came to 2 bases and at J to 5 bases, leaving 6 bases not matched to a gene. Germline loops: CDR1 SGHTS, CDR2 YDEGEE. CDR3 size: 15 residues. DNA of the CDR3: TGTGCCAGCAGCTTAACGACAGGGGGCGGGGAGACCCAGTACTTC. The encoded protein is CASSLTTGGGETQYF.

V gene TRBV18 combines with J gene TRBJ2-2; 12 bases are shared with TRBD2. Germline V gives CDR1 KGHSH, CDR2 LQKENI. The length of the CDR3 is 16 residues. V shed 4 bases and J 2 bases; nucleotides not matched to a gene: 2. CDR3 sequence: CASSQTSGRNTGELFF. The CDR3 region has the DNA TGTGCCAGCTCACAGACTAGCGGGAGAAACACCGGGGAGCTGTTTTTT.

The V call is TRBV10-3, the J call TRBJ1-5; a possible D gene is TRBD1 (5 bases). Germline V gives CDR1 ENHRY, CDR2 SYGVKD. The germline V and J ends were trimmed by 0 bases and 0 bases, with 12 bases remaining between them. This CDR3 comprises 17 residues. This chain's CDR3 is CAISESRGGISNQPQHF. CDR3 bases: TGTGCCATCAGTGAGTCGCGGGGCGGAATTAGCAATCAGCCCCAGCATTTT.

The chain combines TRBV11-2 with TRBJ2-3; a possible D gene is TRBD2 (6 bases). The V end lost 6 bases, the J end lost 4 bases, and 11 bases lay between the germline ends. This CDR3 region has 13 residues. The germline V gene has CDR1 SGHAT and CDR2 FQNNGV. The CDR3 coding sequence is TGTGCCAGCAGTTCTAGACTAGCAGATACGCAGTATTTT. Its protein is CASSSRLADTQYF.

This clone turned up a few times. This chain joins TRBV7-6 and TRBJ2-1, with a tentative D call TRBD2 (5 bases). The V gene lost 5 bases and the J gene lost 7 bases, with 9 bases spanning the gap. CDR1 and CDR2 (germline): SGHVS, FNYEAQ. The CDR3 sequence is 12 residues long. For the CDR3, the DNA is TGTGCCAGCAGCAGGACGGGGAATGAGCAGTTCTTC. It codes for CASSRTGNEQFF.

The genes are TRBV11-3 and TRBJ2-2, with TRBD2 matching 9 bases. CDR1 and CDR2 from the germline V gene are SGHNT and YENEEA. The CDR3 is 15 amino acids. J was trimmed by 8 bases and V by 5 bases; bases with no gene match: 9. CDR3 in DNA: TGTGCCAGCAGCCAAGGGCTAGCGGGATGGGGGGAGCTGTTTTTT. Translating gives CASSQGLAGWGELFF.

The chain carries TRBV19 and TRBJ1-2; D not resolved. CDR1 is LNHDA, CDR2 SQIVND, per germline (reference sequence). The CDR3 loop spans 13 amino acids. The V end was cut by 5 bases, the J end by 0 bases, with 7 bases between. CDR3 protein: CASSPPANYGYTF. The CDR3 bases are TGTGCCAGTAGTCCTCCAGCTAACTATGGCTACACCTTC.